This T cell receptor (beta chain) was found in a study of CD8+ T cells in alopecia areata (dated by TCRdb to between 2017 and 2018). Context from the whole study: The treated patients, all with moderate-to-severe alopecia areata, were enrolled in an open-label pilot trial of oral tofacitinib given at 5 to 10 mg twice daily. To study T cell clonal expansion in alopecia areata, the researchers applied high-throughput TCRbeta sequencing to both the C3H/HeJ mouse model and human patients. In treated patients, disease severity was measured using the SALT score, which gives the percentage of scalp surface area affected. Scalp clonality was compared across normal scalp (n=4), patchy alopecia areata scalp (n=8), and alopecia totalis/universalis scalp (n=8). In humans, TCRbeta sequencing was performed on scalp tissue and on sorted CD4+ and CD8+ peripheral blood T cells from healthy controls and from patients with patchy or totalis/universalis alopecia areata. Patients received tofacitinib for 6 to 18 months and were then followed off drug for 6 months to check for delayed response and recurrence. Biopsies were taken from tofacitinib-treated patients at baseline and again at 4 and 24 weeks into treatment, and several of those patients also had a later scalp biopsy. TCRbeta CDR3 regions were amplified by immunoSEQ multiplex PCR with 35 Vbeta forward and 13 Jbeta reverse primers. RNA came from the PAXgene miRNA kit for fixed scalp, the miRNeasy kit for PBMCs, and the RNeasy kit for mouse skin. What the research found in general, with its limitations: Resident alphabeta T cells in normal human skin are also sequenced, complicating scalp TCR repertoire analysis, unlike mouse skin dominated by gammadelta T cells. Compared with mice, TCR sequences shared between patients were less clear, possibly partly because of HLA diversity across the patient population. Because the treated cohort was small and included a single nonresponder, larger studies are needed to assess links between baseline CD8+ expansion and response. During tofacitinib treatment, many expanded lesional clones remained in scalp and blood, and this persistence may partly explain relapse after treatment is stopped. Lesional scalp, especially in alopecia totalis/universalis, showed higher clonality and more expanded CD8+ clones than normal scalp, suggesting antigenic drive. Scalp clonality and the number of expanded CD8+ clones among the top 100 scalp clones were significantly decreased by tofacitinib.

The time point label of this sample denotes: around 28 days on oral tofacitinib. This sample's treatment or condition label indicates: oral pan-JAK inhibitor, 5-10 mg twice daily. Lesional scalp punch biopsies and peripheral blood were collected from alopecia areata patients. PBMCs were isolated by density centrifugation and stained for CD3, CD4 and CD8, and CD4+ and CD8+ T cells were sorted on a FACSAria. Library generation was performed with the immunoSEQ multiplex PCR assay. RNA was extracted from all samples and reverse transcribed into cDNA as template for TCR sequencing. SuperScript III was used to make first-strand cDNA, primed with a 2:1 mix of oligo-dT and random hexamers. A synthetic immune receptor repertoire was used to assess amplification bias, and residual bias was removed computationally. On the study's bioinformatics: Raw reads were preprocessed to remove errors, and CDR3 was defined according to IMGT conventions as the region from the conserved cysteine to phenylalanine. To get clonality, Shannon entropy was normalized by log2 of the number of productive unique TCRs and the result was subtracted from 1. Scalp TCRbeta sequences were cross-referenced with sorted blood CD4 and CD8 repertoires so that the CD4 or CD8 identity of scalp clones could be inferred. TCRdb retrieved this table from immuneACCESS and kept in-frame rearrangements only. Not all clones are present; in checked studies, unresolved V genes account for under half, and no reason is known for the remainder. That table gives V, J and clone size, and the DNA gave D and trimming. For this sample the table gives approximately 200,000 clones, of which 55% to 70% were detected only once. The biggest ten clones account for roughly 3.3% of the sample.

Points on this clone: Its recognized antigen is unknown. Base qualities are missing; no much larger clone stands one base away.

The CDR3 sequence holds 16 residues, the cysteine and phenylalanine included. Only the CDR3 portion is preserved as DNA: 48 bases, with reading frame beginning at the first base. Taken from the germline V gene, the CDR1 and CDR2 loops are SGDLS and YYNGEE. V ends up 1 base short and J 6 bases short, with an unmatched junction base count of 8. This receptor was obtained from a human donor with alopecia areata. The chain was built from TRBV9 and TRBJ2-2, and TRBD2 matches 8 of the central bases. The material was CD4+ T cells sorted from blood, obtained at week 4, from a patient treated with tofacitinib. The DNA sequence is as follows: TGTGCCAGCAGCGTACAGCAGCGGGGGCTATCCGGGGAGCTGTTTTTT. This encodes CASSVQQRGLSGELFF.